This T cell receptor beta chain was recovered during a study of T cells in Graves' hyperthyroidism and ophthalmopathy. From 8.5 to 10 ml of fresh peripheral blood, PBMCs were isolated. TCR beta CDR3 region amplification was performed from RNA transcripts. A set of HTBI primers served as the primers for a first-round RT-PCR of the TCR CDR3. TCRdb re-analysed the multiplex PCR reads in MiXCR, keeping a single row per CDR3 protein. The table lists a few hundred thousand distinct CDR3 sequences, 15% to 19% of them singletons. Trimming took 3 bases from V and 4 from J; bases not matched to a gene: 6. CDR3 length equals 14 residues. Per the germline V gene, CDR1 is SGDLS and CDR2 is YYNGEE.

The sequenced material came from blood. The clonotype was recovered from a woman under 30 with Graves' hyperthyroidism. The chain couples TRBV9 to TRBJ2-7; 8 bases match TRBD2. The CDR3 reads CASSGERGRYEQYF. In nucleotides, the CDR3 is TGTGCCAGCAGCGGTGAGCGGGGGAGATACGAGCAGTACTTC. Combining the CDR3 with reference TRBV9 and TRBJ2-7 gives the whole variable domain DSGVTQTPKHLITATGQRVTLRCSPRSGDLSVYWYQQSLDQGLQFLIQYYNGEERAKGNILERFSAQQFPDLHSELNLSSLELGDSALYFCASSGERGRYEQYFGPGTRLTVT.